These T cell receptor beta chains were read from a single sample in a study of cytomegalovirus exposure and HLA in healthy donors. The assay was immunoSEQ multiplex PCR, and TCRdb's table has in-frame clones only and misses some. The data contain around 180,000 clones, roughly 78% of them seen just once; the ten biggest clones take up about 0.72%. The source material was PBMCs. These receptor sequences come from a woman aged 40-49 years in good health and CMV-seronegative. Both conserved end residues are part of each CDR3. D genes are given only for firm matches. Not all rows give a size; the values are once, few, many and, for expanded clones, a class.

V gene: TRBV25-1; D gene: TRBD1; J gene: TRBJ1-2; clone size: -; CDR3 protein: CASRGTGDFYGYTF
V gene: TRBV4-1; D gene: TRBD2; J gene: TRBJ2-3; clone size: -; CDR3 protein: CASSRPGGTDTQYF
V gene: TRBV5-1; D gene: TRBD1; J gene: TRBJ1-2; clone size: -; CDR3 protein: CASGHGQGEKSYGYTF
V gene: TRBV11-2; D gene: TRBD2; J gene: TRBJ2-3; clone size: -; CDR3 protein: CASSSSGSGSSTDTQYF
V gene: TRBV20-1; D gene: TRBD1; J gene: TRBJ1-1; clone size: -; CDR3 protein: CSARTGPEAFF
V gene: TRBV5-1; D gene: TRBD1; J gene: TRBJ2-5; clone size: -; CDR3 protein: CASSADRQGRETQYF
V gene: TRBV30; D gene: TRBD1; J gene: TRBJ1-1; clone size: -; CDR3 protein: CACFQGETEAFF
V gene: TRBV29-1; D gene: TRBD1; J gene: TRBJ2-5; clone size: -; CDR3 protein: CSVARTGGETQYF
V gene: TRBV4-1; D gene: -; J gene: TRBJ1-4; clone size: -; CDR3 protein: CASSQDRDLGEKLFF
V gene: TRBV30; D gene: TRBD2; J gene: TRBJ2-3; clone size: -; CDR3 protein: CAWSIGSGSADTQYF
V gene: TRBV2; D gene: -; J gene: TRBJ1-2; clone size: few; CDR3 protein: CASITRDSYGYTF